These T cell receptor beta chains were read from a single sample in a study of T cells in Graves' hyperthyroidism and ophthalmopathy. From the multiplex PCR reads, TCRdb called clonotypes with MiXCR, one entry per CDR3 protein. The sample holds around 490,000 distinct CDR3 sequences, just under 20% seen once. Sequences were obtained from blood. The receptors derive from a man between 35 and 55 years old with Graves' ophthalmopathy. The CDR3 runs from the conserved cysteine through the conserved F or W. Each record gives: V gene, D gene, J gene, clone size, CDR3 protein, CDR3 DNA. A D gene is named only where the DNA matches it firmly. The size field is filled for only some rows; it gives once, few, many or a size class.

>TRBV7-9|-|TRBJ1-1|-
CASSWRGAIETEAFF
TGTGCCAGCAGCTGGAGAGGTGCCATCGAGACTGAAGCTTTCTTT
>TRBV11-2|TRBD2|TRBJ2-2|many
CASSFRTSGGSGELFF
TGTGCCAGCAGCTTCCGGACTAGCGGGGGGTCCGGGGAGCTGTTTTTT
>TRBV7-2|TRBD2|TRBJ2-2|-
CASSPQAGLAGNTGELFF
TGTGCCAGCAGCCCCCAGGCAGGACTAGCGGGAAACACCGGGGAGCTGTTTTTT
>TRBV30|-|TRBJ2-3|many
CAWSSGSTDTQYF
TGTGCCTGGAGTTCGGGGAGCACAGATACGCAGTATTTT
>TRBV3-1|TRBD1|TRBJ2-1|-
CASSKVRTGGNEQFF
TGTGCCAGCAGCAAAGTTAGGACAGGGGGCAATGAGCAGTTCTTC
>TRBV28|-|TRBJ1-2|few
CASSYTGLGYGYTF
TGTGCCAGCAGCTATACGGGGCTGGGCTATGGCTACACCTTC
>TRBV4-2|TRBD2|TRBJ2-1|few
CASSQVNLAGEYNEQFF
TGTGCCAGCAGCCAAGTCAATCTAGCGGGGGAGTACAATGAGCAGTTCTTC
>TRBV27|-|TRBJ1-1|-
CASRLGGNTEAFF
TGTGCCAGTCGCCTGGGGGGCAACACTGAAGCTTTCTTT
>TRBV28|TRBD2|TRBJ2-5|-
CASSSPSGSWDQETQYF
TGTGCCAGCAGTTCCCCTAGCGGGAGCTGGGACCAAGAGACCCAGTACTTC
>TRBV11-2|TRBD2|TRBJ2-2|many
CASSGTSVNTGELFF
TGTGCCAGCAGCGGGACTAGCGTGAACACCGGGGAGCTGTTTTTT
>TRBV28|TRBD1|TRBJ1-1|-
CASSSPGTGGGKAFF
TGTGCCAGCAGTTCCCCCGGGACAGGGGGCGGAAAAGCTTTCTTT
>TRBV2|TRBD2|TRBJ2-1|few
CASSGTSGSGYNEQFF
TGTGCCAGCAGTGGGACTAGCGGTTCCGGTTACAATGAGCAGTTCTTC